Shown below are 3 T cell receptor beta chains from a single sample sequenced in a study of blood T cell repertoires in COVID-19. Using immunoSEQ multiplex PCR, the repertoire was profiled, and TCRdb retains in-frame clones only, with some absent. This table has 350,000 to 450,000 clones, roughly 90% appearing once. Material: peripheral blood. All receptors derive from an older woman with COVID-19, enrolled during active disease.

The chain joins TRBV7-9 to TRBJ2-7; D call uncertain. Per germline, CDR1 SEHNR and CDR2 FQNEAQ (reference sequence). This CDR3 contains 13 residues. Deletions cut 4 bases from V and 6 bases from J, with 13 bases between. The DNA of the CDR3 is TGTGCCAGCAGCTCAAACGGTTGGTCCGAGCAGTACTTC. Its translation: CASSSNGWSEQYF.

This clone has only one observation. The chain carries TRBV7-5 and TRBJ1-2; the table's TRBD1 call for D was not verified on the DNA. TRBV7-5 is noted as a pseudogene. The CDR3 loop spans 18 amino acids. In DNA, the CDR3 is TGTGTCAGAAGCTTAGACGGACAGGGAAGGAGTGCTAACTATGGCTACACCTTC. Its translation: CVRSLDGQGRSANYGYTF.

The gene calls are TRBV19 and TRBJ2-1; 13 bases are a match to TRBD2. Per the germline V gene, CDR1 is LNHDA and CDR2 is SQIVND (reference sequence). The CDR3 is 16 residues long. V lost 11 bases, J lost 0 bases, and 7 bases stayed unmatched. DNA for the CDR3: TGTGCCGCATGCCGACTAGCGGGGGGCTCCTACAATGAGCAGTTCTTC. This translates into CAACRLAGGSYNEQFF.